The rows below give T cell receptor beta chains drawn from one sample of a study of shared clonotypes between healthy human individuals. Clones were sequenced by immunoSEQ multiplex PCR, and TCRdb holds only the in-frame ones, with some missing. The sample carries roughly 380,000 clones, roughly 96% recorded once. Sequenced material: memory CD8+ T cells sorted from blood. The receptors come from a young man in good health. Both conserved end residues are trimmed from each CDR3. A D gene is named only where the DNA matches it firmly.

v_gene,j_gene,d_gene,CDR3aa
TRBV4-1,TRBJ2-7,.,ASSLGPGTFFGYEQY
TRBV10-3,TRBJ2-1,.,AISKYNEQF
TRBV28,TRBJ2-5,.,ASSLEGYRPETQY
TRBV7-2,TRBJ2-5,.,ASSSYPGWETQY
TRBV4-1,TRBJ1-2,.,ASSQEGWGMIYGYT
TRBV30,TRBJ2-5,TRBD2,AWTPTSGSLETQY
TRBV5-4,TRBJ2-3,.,ASSLGEKLSDTQY
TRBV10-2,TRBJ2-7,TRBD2,ASSRETSGYNEQY
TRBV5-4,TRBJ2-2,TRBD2,ASSLPLAGGSGELF
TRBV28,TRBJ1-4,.,ASSQARKLF
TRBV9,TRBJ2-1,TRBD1,ASSRYRGQHNEQF
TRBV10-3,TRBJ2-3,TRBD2,AISDPTSGRLDTQY
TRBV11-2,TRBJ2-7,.,ASSRTYEQY
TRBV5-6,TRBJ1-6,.,ASSLVRYNSPLH
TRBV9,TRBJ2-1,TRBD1,ASSAPDRVNYNEQF
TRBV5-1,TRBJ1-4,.,ASSLVFGKEKLF
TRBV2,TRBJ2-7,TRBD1,ASSLGTRTGSYEQY
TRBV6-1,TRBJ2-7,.,ASSTDSSYEQY
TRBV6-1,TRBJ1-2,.,ASSEPVSGSYGYT
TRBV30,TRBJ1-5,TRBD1,AWASGQGNQPQH
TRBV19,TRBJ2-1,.,ASSITTRYNEQF
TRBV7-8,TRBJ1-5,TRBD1,ASSFNRGLSQPQH
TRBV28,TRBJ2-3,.,ASSRTYTQY
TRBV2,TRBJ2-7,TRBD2,ASSATGTSGHEQY
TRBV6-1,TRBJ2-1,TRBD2,ASSDMGLAASYNEQF
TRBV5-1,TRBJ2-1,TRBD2,ASSLAPGLPYNEQF
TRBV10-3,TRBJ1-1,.,ASLRGLYSNTEAF
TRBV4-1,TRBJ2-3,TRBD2,ASSQSSGMPTDTQY
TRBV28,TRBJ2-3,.,ASRKLGPDTQY
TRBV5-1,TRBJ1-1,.,ASSAIRGLNTEAF
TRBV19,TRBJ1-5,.,ASSRRQGNQPQH
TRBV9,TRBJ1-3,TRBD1,ASSAGTARNTIY
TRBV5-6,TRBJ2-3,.,ASSLLNFGDTQY
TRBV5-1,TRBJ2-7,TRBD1,ASSPRDRDRKQY
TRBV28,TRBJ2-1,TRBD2,ASSPPSSGRTNEQF
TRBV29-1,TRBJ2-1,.,SVGRLVRDEQF
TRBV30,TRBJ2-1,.,AWSVGQGGNEQF
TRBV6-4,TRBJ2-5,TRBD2,ASSGTSGRFGETQY
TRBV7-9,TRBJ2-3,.,ASSPGGVARAGDTQY
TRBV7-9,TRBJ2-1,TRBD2,ASSLRAGTSNNEQF
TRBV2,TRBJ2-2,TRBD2,ASSEYPALAGNTGELF
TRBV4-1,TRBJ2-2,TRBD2,ASSHPLAGVGGGELF
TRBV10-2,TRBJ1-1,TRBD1,ASSPGQGRVTEAF
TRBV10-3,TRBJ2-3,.,AISGRSDTQY